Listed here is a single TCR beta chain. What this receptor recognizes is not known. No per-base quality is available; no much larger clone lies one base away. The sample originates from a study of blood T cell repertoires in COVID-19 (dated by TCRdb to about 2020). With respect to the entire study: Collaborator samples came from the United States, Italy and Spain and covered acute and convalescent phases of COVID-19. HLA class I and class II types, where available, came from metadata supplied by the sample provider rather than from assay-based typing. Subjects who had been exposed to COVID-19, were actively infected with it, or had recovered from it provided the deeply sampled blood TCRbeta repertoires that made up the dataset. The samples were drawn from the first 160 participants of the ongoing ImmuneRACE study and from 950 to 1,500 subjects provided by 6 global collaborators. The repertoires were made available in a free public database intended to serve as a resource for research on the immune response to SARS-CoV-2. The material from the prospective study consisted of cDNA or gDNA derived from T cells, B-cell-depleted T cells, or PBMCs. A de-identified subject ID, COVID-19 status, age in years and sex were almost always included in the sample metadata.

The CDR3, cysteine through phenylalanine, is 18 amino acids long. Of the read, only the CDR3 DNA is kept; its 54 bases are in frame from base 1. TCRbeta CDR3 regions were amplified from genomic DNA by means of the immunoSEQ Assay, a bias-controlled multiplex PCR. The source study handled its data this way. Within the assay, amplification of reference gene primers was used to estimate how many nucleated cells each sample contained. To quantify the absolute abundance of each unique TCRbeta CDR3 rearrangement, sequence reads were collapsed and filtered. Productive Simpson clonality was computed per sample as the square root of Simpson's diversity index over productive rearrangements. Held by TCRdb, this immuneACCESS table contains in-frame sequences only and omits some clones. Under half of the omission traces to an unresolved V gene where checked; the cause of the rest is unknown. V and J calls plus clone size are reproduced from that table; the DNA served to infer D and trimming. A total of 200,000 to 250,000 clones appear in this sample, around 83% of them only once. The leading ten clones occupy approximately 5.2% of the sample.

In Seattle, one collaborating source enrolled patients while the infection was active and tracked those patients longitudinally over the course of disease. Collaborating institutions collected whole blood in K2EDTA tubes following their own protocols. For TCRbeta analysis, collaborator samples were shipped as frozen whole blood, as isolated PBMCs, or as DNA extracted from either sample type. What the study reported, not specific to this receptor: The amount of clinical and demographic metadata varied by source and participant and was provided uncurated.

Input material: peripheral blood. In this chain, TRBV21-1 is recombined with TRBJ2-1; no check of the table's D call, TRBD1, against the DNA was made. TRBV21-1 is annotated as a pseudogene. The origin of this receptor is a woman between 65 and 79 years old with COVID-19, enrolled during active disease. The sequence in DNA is TGTGCCAGCAGCAAAAATCTCTACATTGGGACAGGGGGCGATGAGCAGTTCTTC. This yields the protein CASSKNLYIGTGGDEQFF.